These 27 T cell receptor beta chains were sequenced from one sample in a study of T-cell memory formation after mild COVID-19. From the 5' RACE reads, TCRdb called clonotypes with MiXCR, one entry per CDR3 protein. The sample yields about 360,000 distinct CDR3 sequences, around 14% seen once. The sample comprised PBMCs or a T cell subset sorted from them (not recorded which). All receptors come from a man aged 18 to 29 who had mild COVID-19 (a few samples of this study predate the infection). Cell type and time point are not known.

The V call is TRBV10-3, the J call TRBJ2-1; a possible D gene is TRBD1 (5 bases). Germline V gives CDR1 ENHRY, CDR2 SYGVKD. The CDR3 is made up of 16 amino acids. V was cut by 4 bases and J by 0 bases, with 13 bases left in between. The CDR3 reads CAISGPRDSSYNEQFF. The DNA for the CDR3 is TGTGCCATCAGTGGCCCCAGGGATAGCTCCTACAATGAGCAGTTCTTC.

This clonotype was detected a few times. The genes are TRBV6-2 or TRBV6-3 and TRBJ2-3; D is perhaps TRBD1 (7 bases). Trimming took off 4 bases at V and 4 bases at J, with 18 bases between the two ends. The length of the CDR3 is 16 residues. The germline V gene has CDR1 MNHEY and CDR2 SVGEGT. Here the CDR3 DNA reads TGTGCCAGCAGTTCCCTGGGGCAGGGGGGCCCAGATACGCAGTATTTT. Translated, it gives CASSSLGQGGPDTQYF.

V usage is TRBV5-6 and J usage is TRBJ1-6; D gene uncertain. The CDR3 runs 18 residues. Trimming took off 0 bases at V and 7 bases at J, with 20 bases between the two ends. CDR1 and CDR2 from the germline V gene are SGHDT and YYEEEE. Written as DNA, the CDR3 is TGTGCCAGCAGCTTGGCCCTAACCTCCAGTAGCTGGAATTCACCCCTCCACTTT. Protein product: CASSLALTSSSWNSPLHF.

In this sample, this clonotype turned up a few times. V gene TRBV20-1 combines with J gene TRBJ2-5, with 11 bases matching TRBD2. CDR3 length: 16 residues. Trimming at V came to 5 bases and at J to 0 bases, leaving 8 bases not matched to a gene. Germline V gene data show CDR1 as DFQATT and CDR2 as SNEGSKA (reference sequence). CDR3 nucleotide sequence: TGCAGTGCTGTCGGACTAGCGGGTTTTTACCAAGAGACCCAGTACTTC. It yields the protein CSAVGLAGFYQETQYF.

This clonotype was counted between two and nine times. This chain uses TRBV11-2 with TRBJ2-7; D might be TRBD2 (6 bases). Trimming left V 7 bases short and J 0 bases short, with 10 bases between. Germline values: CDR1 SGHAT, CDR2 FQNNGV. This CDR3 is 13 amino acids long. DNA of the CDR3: TGTGCCAGCATGGCGCGGGACTCCTACGAGCAGTACGTC. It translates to CASMARDSYEQYV.

The CDR3 sequence: CASSFTGLGGYTF. CDR3 nucleotide sequence: TGTGCCAGCAGCTTCACAGGGCTGGGTGGCTACACCTTC. This chain links TRBV5-6 with TRBJ1-2; D may be TRBD1 (6 bases). Trimming removed 2 bases at V and 7 bases at J, with 12 bases between. This CDR3 is built from 13 residues. Germline V CDR1 and CDR2: SGHDT, YYEEEE.

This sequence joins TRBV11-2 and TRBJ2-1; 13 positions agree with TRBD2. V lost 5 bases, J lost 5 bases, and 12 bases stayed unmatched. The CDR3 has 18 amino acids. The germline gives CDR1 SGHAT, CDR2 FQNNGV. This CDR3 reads CASSGYPLGTSGDNEQFF. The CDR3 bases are TGTGCCAGCAGCGGGTACCCCCTCGGGACTAGCGGGGACAATGAGCAGTTCTTC.

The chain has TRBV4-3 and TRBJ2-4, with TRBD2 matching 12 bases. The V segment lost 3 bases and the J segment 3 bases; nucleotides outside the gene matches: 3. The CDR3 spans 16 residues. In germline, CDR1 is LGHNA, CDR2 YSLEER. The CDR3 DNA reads TGCGCCAGCAGCCAGTCACTAGCGGGGGGCAAAAACATTCAGTACTTC. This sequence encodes CASSQSLAGGKNIQYF.

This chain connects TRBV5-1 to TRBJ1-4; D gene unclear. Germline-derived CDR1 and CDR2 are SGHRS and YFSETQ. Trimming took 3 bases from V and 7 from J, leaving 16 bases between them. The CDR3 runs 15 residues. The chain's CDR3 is CASSSSGPGGEKLFF. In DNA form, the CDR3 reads TGCGCCAGCAGCTCTTCCGGGCCGGGAGGTGAAAAACTGTTTTTT.

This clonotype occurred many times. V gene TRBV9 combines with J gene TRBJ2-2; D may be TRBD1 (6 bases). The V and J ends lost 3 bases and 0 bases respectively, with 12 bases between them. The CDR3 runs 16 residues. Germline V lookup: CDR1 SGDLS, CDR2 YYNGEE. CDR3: CASSARQASNTGELFF. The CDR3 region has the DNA TGTGCCAGCAGCGCCAGACAGGCCTCGAACACCGGGGAGCTGTTTTTT.

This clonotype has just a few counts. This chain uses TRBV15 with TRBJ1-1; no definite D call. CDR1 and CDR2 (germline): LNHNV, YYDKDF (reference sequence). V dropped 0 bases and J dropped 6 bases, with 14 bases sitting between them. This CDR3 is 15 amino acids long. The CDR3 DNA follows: TGTGCCACCAGCAGAGATAAGTCAGAGGTCGCTGAAGCTTTCTTT. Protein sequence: CATSRDKSEVAEAFF. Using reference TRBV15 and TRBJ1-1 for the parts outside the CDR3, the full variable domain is DAMVIQNPRYQVTQFGKPVTLSCSQTLNHNVMYWYQQKSSQAPKLLFHYYDKDFNNEADTPDNFQSRRPNTSFCFLDIRSPGLGDTAMYLCATSRDKSEVAEAFFGQGTRLTVV.

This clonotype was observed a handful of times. Here the CDR3 DNA reads TGTGCCAGCGGTGGCGGGGGGACAGGGATCTACGAGCAGTACTTC. Residues: CASGGGGTGIYEQYF. The chain employs TRBV24-1 and TRBJ2-7; D perhaps matches TRBD1 (9 bases). CDR3 length equals 15 residues. Looked up from germline, CDR1 is KGHDR and CDR2 is SFDVKD. V was shortened by 11 bases and J by 3 bases, with 22 bases between the two germline ends.

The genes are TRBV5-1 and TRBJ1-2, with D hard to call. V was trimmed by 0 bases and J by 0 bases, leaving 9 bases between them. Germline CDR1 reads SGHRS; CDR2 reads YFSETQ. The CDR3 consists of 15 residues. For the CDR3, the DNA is TGCGCCAGCAGCTTGGTAGGGTCCTCTAACTATGGCTACACCTTC. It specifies CASSLVGSSNYGYTF.

The CDR3 loop is CSARRGQGAGTGELFF. The CDR3 region has the DNA TGCAGTGCTAGAAGGGGGCAGGGGGCGGGCACCGGGGAGCTGTTTTTT. V is TRBV20-1 and J is TRBJ2-2, with 8 bases matching TRBD1. The CDR3 totals 16 residues. The V gene end was trimmed by 2 bases and the J gene end by 4 bases; junction bases not matched to a gene: 9. CDR1 is DFQATT, CDR2 SNEGSKA, per germline (reference sequence).

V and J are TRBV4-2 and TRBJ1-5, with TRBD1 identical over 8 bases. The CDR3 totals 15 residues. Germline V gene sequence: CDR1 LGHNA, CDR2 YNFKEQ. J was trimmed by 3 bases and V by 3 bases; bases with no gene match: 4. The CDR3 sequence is CASSQAGGHNQPQHF. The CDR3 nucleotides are TGTGCCAGCAGCCAGGCAGGGGGCCACAATCAGCCCCAGCATTTT.

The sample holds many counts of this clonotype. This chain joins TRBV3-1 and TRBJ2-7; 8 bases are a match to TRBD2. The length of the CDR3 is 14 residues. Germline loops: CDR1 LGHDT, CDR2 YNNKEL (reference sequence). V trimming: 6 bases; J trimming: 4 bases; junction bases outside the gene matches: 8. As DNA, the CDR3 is TGTGCCAGCAGAAACGGGGGGGCCGGTTACGAGCAGTACTTC. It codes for CASRNGGAGYEQYF.

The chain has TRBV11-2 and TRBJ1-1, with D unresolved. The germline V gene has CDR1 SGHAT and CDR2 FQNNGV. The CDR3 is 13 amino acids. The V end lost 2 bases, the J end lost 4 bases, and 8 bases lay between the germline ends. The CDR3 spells CASSLRSRTEAFF. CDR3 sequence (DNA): TGTGCCAGCAGCTTAAGATCCCGCACTGAAGCTTTCTTT.

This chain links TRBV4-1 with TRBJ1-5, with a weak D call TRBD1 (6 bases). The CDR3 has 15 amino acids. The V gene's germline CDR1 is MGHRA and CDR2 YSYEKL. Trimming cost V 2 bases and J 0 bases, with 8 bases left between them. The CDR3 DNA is TGCGCCAGCAGCCAAAGGGACATTAGCAATCAGCCCCAGCATTTT. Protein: CASSQRDISNQPQHF.

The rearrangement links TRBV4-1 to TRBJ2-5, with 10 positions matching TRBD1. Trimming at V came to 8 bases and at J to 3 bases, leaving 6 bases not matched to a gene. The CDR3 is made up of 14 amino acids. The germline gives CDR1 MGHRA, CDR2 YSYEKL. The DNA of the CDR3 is TGCGCCAGCGGAACCGGGACAGGGGAAGAGACCCAGTACTTC. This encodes CASGTGTGEETQYF.

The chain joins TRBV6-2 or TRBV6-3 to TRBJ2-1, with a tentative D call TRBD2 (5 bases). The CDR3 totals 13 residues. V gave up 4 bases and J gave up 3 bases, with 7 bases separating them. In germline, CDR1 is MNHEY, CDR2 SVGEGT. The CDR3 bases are TGTGCCAGCAGTTCACGGGACTACAATGAGCAGTTCTTC. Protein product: CASSSRDYNEQFF.

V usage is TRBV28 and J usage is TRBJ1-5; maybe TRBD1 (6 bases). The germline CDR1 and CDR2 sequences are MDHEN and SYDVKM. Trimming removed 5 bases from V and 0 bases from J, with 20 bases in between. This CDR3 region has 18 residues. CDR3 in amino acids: CASSGATGPTISNQPQHF. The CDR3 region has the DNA TGTGCCAGCAGTGGGGCTACAGGGCCTACCATTAGCAATCAGCCCCAGCATTTT.

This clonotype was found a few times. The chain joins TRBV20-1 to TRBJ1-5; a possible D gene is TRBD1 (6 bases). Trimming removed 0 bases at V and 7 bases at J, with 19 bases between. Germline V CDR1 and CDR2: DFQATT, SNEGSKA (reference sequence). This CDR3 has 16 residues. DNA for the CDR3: TGCAGTGCTAGAGATCGATGGGAGGGGGTGAAACAGCCCCAGCATTTT. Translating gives CSARDRWEGVKQPQHF.

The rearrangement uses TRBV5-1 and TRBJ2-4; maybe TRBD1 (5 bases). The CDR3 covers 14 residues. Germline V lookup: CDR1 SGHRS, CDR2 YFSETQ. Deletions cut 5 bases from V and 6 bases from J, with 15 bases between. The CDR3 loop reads CASSHMGQGNIQYF. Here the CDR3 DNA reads TGCGCCAGCAGTCATATGGGGCAGGGAAACATTCAGTACTTC.

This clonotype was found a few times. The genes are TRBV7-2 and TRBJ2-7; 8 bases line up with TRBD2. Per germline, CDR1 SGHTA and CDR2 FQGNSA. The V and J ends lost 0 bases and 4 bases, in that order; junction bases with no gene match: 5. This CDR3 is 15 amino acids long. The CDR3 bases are TGTGCCAGCAGCTTAGCCGGGACTAGGTTTTACGAGCAGTACTTC. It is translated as CASSLAGTRFYEQYF.

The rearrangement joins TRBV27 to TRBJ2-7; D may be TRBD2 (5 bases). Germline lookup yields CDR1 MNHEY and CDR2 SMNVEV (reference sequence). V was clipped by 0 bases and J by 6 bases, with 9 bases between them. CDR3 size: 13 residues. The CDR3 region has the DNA TGTGCCAGCAGTTTATCGGGCGGGCTCGAGCAGTACGTC. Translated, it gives CASSLSGGLEQYV.

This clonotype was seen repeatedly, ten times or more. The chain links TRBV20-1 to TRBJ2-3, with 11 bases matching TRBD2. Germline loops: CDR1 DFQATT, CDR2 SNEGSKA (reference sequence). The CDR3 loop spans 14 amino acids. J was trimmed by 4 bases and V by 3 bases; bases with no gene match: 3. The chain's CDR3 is CSASDSGGADTQYF. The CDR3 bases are TGCAGTGCTAGTGATAGCGGGGGGGCAGATACGCAGTATTTT.

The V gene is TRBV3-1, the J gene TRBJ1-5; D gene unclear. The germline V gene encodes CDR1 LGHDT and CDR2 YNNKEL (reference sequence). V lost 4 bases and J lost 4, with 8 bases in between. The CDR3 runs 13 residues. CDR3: CASSPAMNQPQHF. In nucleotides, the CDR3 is TGTGCCAGCAGCCCGGCAATGAATCAGCCCCAGCATTTT.